A single sample is the source of the 26 T cell receptor beta chains below, sequenced in a study of T cells in women clearing cervical HPV infection (dated by TCRdb to about 2018). Library generation was performed with the immunoSEQ multiplex PCR assay. Entries here come from immuneACCESS through TCRdb and include only in-frame sequences with V and J called. Some clones fail to appear in such tables; in the studies checked, an unresolved V gene covers under half of the shortfall, and the cause of the remainder is unknown. This sample's table contains 30,000 to 45,000 clones. The ten largest make up roughly 7.2% of the sample. Sequencing was performed on blood buffy coat. The receptor source for this set is a woman between 18 and 70 years old with a cervical HPV16 infection that either progressed to CIN3+ or cleared (not recorded which).

In the case of this clone: The read comes to an end 3 residues before the CDR3 does, leaving the germline J gene to fill in the end. This rearrangement joins TRBV7-2 to TRBJ2-5, with D perhaps matching TRBD2 (5 bases). Germline assignment: CDR1 SGHTA and CDR2 FQGNSA. This CDR3 has 13 residues. V lost 1 base to trimming and J lost 5 bases, with 8 bases between them. The covered CDR3 bases are TGTGCCAGCAGCTTAGGAGGGTTCGAGACC. Its translation is CASSLGGFET. The entire CDR3 reads CASSLGGFETQYF.

About this clone: The CDR3 end is not reached by the read, which stops 3 residues before it; the germline J gene fills it in. The V call is TRBV18, the J call TRBJ2-7; 8 nucleotides match TRBD1. The germline V gene encodes CDR1 KGHSH and CDR2 LQKENI. The CDR3 has 12 residues. With V trimmed by 3 bases and J by 5 bases, 0 bases remained unmatched. This CDR3 is CASSPTGDEQYF. The part of the CDR3 DNA that was read is TGTGCCAGCTCACCGACAGGGGACGAG. Drawing the rest from reference TRBV18 and TRBJ2-7, the complete variable domain is NAGVMQNPRHLVRRRGQEARLRCSPMKGHSHVYWYRQLPEEGLKFMVYLQKENIIDESGMPKERFSAEFPKEGPSILRIQQVVRGDSAAYFCASSPTGDEQYFGPGTRLTVT.

To note about this clone: The CDR3 is cut off 3 residues early in the read; its end comes from the germline J gene. The chain joins TRBV20-1 to TRBJ1-4; 8 nucleotides match TRBD1. In germline, CDR1 is DFQATT, CDR2 SNEGSKA (reference sequence). The CDR3 totals 14 residues. V shed 4 bases and J 6 bases; nucleotides not matched to a gene: 7. The CDR3 DNA, read in part, is TGCAGTGCTATCAGGACAGGGAGGGATGAAAAA. It specifies CSAIRTGRDEK. The whole CDR3 reads CSAIRTGRDEKLFF.

Notes on this clone: The CDR3 is cut off 3 residues early in the read; its end comes from the germline J gene. This chain joins TRBV19 and TRBJ1-2, with TRBD1 identical over 9 bases. V lost 10 bases, J lost 7 bases, and 10 bases stayed unmatched. CDR1 LNHDA and CDR2 SQIVND come from the germline V gene (reference sequence). CDR3 length equals 13 residues. This CDR3 is CATRRRDRAGYTF. Partial CDR3 DNA: TGTGCCACCAGACGCCGGGACAGGGCTGGC.

Note on this clone: The read stops 3 residues short of the end of the CDR3; the missing end is completed from the germline J gene. This chain joins TRBV2 and TRBJ1-2; 8 nucleotides match TRBD1. The trim removed 2 bases at V and 7 bases at J, leaving 6 bases unmatched. Germline V gene lookup returns CDR1 SNHLY and CDR2 FYNNEI. The CDR3 loop spans 14 amino acids. The CDR3 DNA, read in part, is TGTGCCAGCAGTGAACAGGGGGCCGTCAGTGGC. It encodes CASSEQGAVSG. The CDR3 as a whole reads CASSEQGAVSGYTF. The whole variable domain, filled in from reference TRBV2 and TRBJ1-2, reads EPEVTQTPSHQVTQMGQEVILRCVPISNHLYFYWYRQILGQKVEFLVSFYNNEISEKSEIFDDQFSVERPDGSNFTLKIRSTKLEDSAMYFCASSEQGAVSGYTFGSGTRLTVV.

Turning to this clone: The CDR3 end is not reached by the read, which stops 3 residues before it; the germline J gene fills it in. The chain carries TRBV11-2 and TRBJ1-4, with TRBD1 matching over 8 bases. CDR1 is SGHAT, CDR2 FQNNGV, per germline. This CDR3 is 15 amino acids long. V trimming: 6 bases; J trimming: 4 bases; junction bases outside the gene matches: 7. CDR3 bases read: TGTGCCAGCAGTTCCAACAGGGGGTATAATGAAAAA. Translated, it gives CASSSNRGYNEK. In full, the CDR3 is CASSSNRGYNEKLFF.

Notes on this clone: The CDR3 end is not reached by the read, which stops 3 residues before it; the germline J gene fills it in. The V and J genes are TRBV19 and TRBJ2-7; 7 bases line up with TRBD1. Trimming removed 7 bases from V and 2 bases from J; junction bases left unmatched: 11. Per germline, CDR1 LNHDA and CDR2 SQIVND (reference sequence). This CDR3 has 15 residues. This chain's CDR3 is CASKQEGARTYEQYF. Partial CDR3 DNA: TGTGCCAGTAAGCAAGAGGGGGCAAGGACCTACGAG. The whole variable domain, remainder taken from reference TRBV19 and TRBJ2-7, is DGGITQSPKYLFRKEGQNVTLSCEQNLNHDAMYWYRQDPGQGLRLIYYSQIVNDFQKGDIAEGYSVSREKKESFPLTVTSAQKNPTAFYLCASKQEGARTYEQYFGPGTRLTVT.

As regards this clone: From the germline J gene comes the end of the CDR3, since the read stops 3 residues before it. The V call is TRBV7-6, the J call TRBJ2-3; D gene ambiguous. The CDR3 has 12 residues. Deletions cut 1 base from V and 4 bases from J, with 3 bases between. Per germline, CDR1 SGHVS and CDR2 FNYEAQ. CDR3 DNA (partial): TGTGCCAGCAGCTTAGTAGCAGATACG. Translated, it gives CASSLVADT. The entire CDR3 protein is CASSLVADTQYF.

A remark on this clone: The CDR3 is cut off 3 residues early in the read; its end comes from the germline J gene. The gene calls are TRBV19 and TRBJ1-5, with a tentative D call TRBD1 (5 bases). This CDR3 is 16 amino acids long. The germline V gene has CDR1 LNHDA and CDR2 SQIVND (reference sequence). V gave up 5 bases and J gave up 0 bases, with 14 bases separating them. The chain's CDR3 is CASSEYGGDSNQPQHF. The sequenced CDR3 bases are TGTGCCAGTAGTGAGTACGGGGGGGATAGCAATCAGCCC.

This clone counts as large by frequency. One junction end does not reproduce the germline sequence, and a read error may be involved. The read terminates 3 residues before the CDR3 end, so the remaining end is supplied by the germline J gene. J is TRBJ1-1 and V is TRBV4-2; 7 bases fit TRBD1. The CDR3 has 16 amino acids. Germline V gene data show CDR1 as LGHNA and CDR2 as YNFKEQ. The CDR3 protein is CASRPHSGQLNTEAFF. Partial CDR3 DNA: TGCGCCAGCAGACCACATTCGGGACAGCTGAACACTGAA.

In the case of this clone: The read halts 3 residues ahead of the CDR3 end, with the missing end drawn from the germline J gene. The rearrangement uses TRBV19 and TRBJ1-5; perhaps TRBD1 as D (5 bases). The CDR3 sequence is 15 residues long. V lost 5 bases and J 4 bases, leaving 15 bases between the germline ends. From germline, CDR1 is LNHDA and CDR2 SQIVND (reference sequence). CDR3 region: CASSRFIGGNQPQHF. CDR3 DNA (partial): TGTGCCAGTAGTCGGTTCATTGGGGGGAATCAGCCC.

In regard to this clone: The read falls 3 residues short of the CDR3 end, and the missing part is taken from the germline J gene. This chain uses TRBV7-9 with TRBJ2-6, with D perhaps assigned TRBD1 or TRBD2 (5 bases each). The germline V gene has CDR1 SEHNR and CDR2 FQNEAQ (reference sequence). The CDR3 loop spans 14 amino acids. Trimming took 5 bases from V and 12 from J, leaving 17 bases between them. This chain's CDR3 is CASSLGVRGSVLTF. CDR3 bases read: TGTGCCAGCAGCCTAGGAGTGAGGGGTTCCGTC.

Concerning this clone itself: With the read ending 3 residues before the CDR3 end, the germline J gene is used to fill in that end. The chain links TRBV19 to TRBJ1-4; D is perhaps TRBD1 (5 bases). The CDR3 totals 17 residues. Per germline, CDR1 LNHDA and CDR2 SQIVND (reference sequence). Trimming shortened V by 3 bases and J by 3 bases, and 17 bases separated the two germline ends. CDR3 DNA, as far as it was read: TGTGCCAGTAGTATTCGGAGTAGGGGAGGGCCTAATGAAAAA. Translated: CASSIRSRGGPNEK. The complete CDR3 protein is CASSIRSRGGPNEKLFF.

In the case of this clone: Sequencing ends 3 residues short of the CDR3 end; the germline J gene provides the rest. V and J are TRBV6-2 or TRBV6-3 and TRBJ2-3; TRBD1 agrees at 9 bases. Per germline, CDR1 MNHEY and CDR2 SVGEGT. The length of the CDR3 is 16 residues. The V and J ends lost 5 bases and 3 bases, in that order; junction bases with no gene match: 9. The CDR3 loop is CASSSGTGITTDTQYF. The covered CDR3 bases are TGTGCCAGCAGTAGCGGGACAGGGATTACGACAGATACG.

Note on this clone: One end of the junction does not line up with germline, which may come from a read error. The observed sequence ends 3 residues before the CDR3 terminus, with the missing tail filled in from the germline J gene. The chain couples TRBV5-6 to TRBJ1-5, with 12 bases aligning to TRBD1. The CDR3 is 15 residues long. Germline V CDR1 and CDR2: SGHDT, YYEEEE. Partial CDR3 DNA: TGTACCAGCAGCCTGGGACAGGGGGCAGGTCAGCCC. Translating gives CTSSLGQGAGQP. The CDR3, in full, reads CTSSLGQGAGQPQHF.

Worth noting for this clone: The read finishes 3 residues shy of the CDR3 end, and the germline J gene is used to complete it. The chain recombines TRBV19 with TRBJ2-2; 7 nucleotides match TRBD2. Germline V gene sequence: CDR1 LNHDA, CDR2 SQIVND (reference sequence). The CDR3 runs 15 residues. CDR3: CASSPGGLANEKLFF. The DNA read from the CDR3 is TGTGCCAGTAGTCCCGGGGGGTTAGCTAATGAAAAG.

On this clone itself: The read ends 3 residues shy of where the CDR3 ends; the end is completed using the germline J gene. The chain joins TRBV5-4 to TRBJ2-5; 7 bases line up with TRBD2. V lost 0 bases to trimming and J lost 4 bases; unmatched junction nucleotides: 3. The CDR3 has 14 amino acids. The germline CDR1 and CDR2 sequences are SGHNT and YYREEE (reference sequence). The chain's CDR3 is CASSLAGGSETQYF. Partial CDR3 DNA: TGTGCCAGCAGCTTGGCGGGGGGATCAGAGACC.

Concerning this clone itself: From the germline J gene comes the end of the CDR3, since the read stops 3 residues before it. This sequence joins TRBV30 and TRBJ1-4; D remains unclear. This CDR3 is 13 amino acids long. Germline V gives CDR1 GTSNPN, CDR2 SVGIG (reference sequence). V was pared by 2 bases and J by 4 bases, with 8 bases between. CDR3 DNA, as far as it was read: TGTGCCTGGAGTTCACAGTTTAATGAAAAA. Its protein product is CAWSSQFNEK. The CDR3 in full is CAWSSQFNEKLFF. Combining the CDR3 with reference TRBV30 and TRBJ1-4 gives the whole variable domain SQTIHQWPATLVQPVGSPLSLECTVEGTSNPNLYWYRQAAGRGLQLLFYSVGIGQISSEVPQNLSASRPQDRQFILSSKKLLLSDSGFYLCAWSSQFNEKLFFGSGTQLSVL.

About this clone: Sequencing ends 3 residues short of the CDR3 end; the germline J gene provides the rest. This chain uses TRBV6-2 or TRBV6-3 with TRBJ2-7, with TRBD1 matching 8 bases. Trimming cost V 6 bases and J 2 bases; bases outside gene matches: 9. This CDR3 contains 15 residues. Germline CDR1 MNHEY, CDR2 SVGEGT. Here the CDR3 reads CASRDRVGGPYEQYF. The CDR3 bases that were read are TGTGCCAGCAGGGACAGGGTCGGTGGTCCCTACGAG.

As regards this clone: The CDR3 end is not reached by the read, which stops 3 residues before it; the germline J gene fills it in. The chain is built from TRBV7-9 and TRBJ1-5, with no clear D. The CDR3 totals 14 residues. Germline V CDR1 and CDR2: SEHNR, FQNEAQ (reference sequence). V dropped 2 bases and J dropped 3 bases, with 8 bases sitting between them. The CDR3 protein is CASSLPQVNQPQHF. The CDR3 DNA, read in part, is TGTGCCAGCAGCTTACCCCAGGTCAATCAGCCC.

With regard to this clone: The read gets to within 3 residues of the CDR3 end, and the germline J gene fills in the rest. The rearrangement uses TRBV20-1 and TRBJ2-1, with D possibly TRBD1 on 6 matching bases. Germline V gene sequence: CDR1 DFQATT, CDR2 SNEGSKA (reference sequence). The length of the CDR3 is 15 residues. Trimming left V 0 bases short and J 7 bases short, with 16 bases between. CDR3 sequence reads: CSARDAGEFSNEQFF. CDR3 bases read: TGCAGTGCTAGAGATGCAGGGGAGTTCTCTAATGAG.

For this clone: The CDR3 is cut off 3 residues early in the read; its end comes from the germline J gene. The V and J genes are TRBV30 and TRBJ1-4, with TRBD1 matching over 7 bases. Germline values: CDR1 GTSNPN, CDR2 SVGIG (reference sequence). There are 15 residues in the CDR3. The part of the CDR3 DNA that was read is TGTGCCTGGACCCCCCTGACAGGGTTTGCTTCACCA. This gives the protein CAWTPLTGFASP. In full, the CDR3 is CAWTPLTGFASPLFF.

As for this clone: The read ends 3 residues early relative to the CDR3; the germline J gene fills the gap. This chain connects TRBV20-1 to TRBJ2-3; 11 nucleotides agree with TRBD2. The CDR3 length is 16 residues. Losses at the gene ends were 1 base for V and 3 bases for J; bases not matched to a gene: 6. Germline-derived CDR1 and CDR2 are DFQATT and SNEGSKA (reference sequence). The sequenced CDR3 bases are TGCAGTGCTAGAGGGACTCTAGCGGGGGGAACAGATACG. Protein product: CSARGTLAGGTDT. The whole CDR3 protein reads CSARGTLAGGTDTQYF.

Comment on this clone: The CDR3 is cut off 3 residues early in the read; its end comes from the germline J gene. This chain joins TRBV18 and TRBJ2-1, with TRBD1 matching over 9 bases. V trimming: 3 bases; J trimming: 4 bases; junction bases outside the gene matches: 7. The germline CDR1 and CDR2 sequences are KGHSH and LQKENI. This CDR3 is built from 16 residues. CDR3 amino acids: CASSPARQGGYNEQFF. The CDR3 bases that were read are TGTGCCAGCTCACCCGCTCGACAGGGGGGATACAATGAG.

A remark on this clone: The observed sequence ends 3 residues before the CDR3 terminus, with the missing tail filled in from the germline J gene. The rearrangement joins TRBV7-3 to TRBJ2-3, with TRBD1 matching over 7 bases. This CDR3 spans 15 amino acids. Germline-derived CDR1 and CDR2 are SGHTA and FQGTGA. The CDR3 sequence: CASSLTPGGSQPQYF. The CDR3 DNA, read in part, is TGTGCCAGCAGCTTAACGCCAGGGGGTTCTCAGCCG.

As regards this clone: The read finishes 3 residues shy of the CDR3 end, and the germline J gene is used to complete it. This chain links TRBV2 with TRBJ2-3; maybe TRBD1 (6 bases). CDR3 size: 12 residues. CDR1 and CDR2 (germline): SNHLY, FYNNEI. The CDR3 loop reads CASRGDNQPQYF. The sequenced CDR3 bases are TGTGCCAGCAGGGGGGACAATCAGCCG.